The 2 T cell receptor beta chains reported below all come from one sample, sequenced in a study of blood T cell repertoires in COVID-19. TCRdb's copy holds only in-frame clones and misses some; the assay was immunoSEQ multiplex PCR. Here the sample spans 350,000 to 450,000 clones, around 86% being singletons. What was sequenced was peripheral blood. Source of these receptors: a human donor in a cohort sampled during active COVID-19.

The chain carries TRBV7-8 and TRBJ2-5; 10 nucleotides line up with TRBD2. CDR1 and CDR2 (germline): SGHVS, FQNEAQ. This CDR3 is built from 19 residues. The V segment lost 8 bases and the J segment 2 bases; nucleotides outside the gene matches: 20. The CDR3: CASVKSGRGLGERQETQYF. CDR3 bases: TGTGCCAGCGTCAAAAGCGGGAGGGGCCTTGGGGAAAGGCAAGAGACCCAGTACTTC.

V is TRBV28 and J is TRBJ1-2; D is undetermined. Germline V gene lookup returns CDR1 MDHEN and CDR2 SYDVKM. The CDR3 contains 14 residues. V dropped 6 bases and J dropped 7 bases, with 18 bases sitting between them. CDR3 nucleotides: TGTGCCAGCAGGCTAACAGTTCTTGGAGGTGGCTACACCTTC. It encodes CASRLTVLGGGYTF.